This T cell receptor beta chain emerged from a study of blood T cell repertoires in COVID-19. Study-level information: The United States, Italy and Spain supplied acute and convalescent COVID-19 samples. PBMCs, B-cell-depleted T cells, or T cells provided the cDNA or gDNA that made up the material.

Seattle's enrolled individuals joined amid active infection and were then monitored longitudinally. As processed by the authors: Reference gene primers were amplified, and this amplification served to estimate nucleated cell counts. Only in-frame clones appear in the TCRdb table, and some are missing; sequencing was by immunoSEQ multiplex PCR. V and J calls and clone size are those listed in that table; D and trimming were worked out from the DNA. The data show 330,000 or so clones, with about 91% seen just once and 9.5% to 10% held by the top ten. Source material: peripheral blood. This clonotype originated in a man aged 30 to 39 with COVID-19, enrolled during active disease.

The CDR3 nucleotides are TGTGCCAGCAGCAACTACAGGGGCGCGGGCACCGGGGAGCTGTTTTTT. This encodes CASSNYRGAGTGELFF. The rearrangement links TRBV7-8 to TRBJ2-2, with 7 bases aligning to TRBD1. Germline lookup yields CDR1 SGHVS and CDR2 FQNEAQ. This CDR3 contains 16 residues. The ends lost 5 bases at V and 4 bases at J; junction bases unmatched: 10. The full variable domain, in which reference TRBV7-8 and TRBJ2-2 provide the parts outside the CDR3, is GAGVSQSPRYKVAKRGQDVALRCDPISGHVSLFWYQQALGQGPEFLTYFQNEAQLDKSGLPSDRFFAERPEGSVSTLKIQRTQQEDSAVYLCASSNYRGAGTGELFFGEGSRLTVL.